The sequence of this T cell receptor beta chain was determined in a study of T-cell memory formation after mild COVID-19. For the study at large: Most TCR clusters belonged to a single donor. Whole-study results and caveats: Day 15 to 85 contracting clones showed balanced CD4/CD8; day 15 to 37 expanders favored CD4+.

This CDR3 spans 15 amino acids. Germline loops: CDR1 MNHEY, CDR2 SVGAGI. Trimming cost V 5 bases and J 3 bases, with 14 bases left between them. As concerns this clonotype: As yet, its antigen is unknown.

With constant-segment primers, 5'RACE yielded cDNA libraries of TCR alpha and TCR beta that carried sample barcodes and UMIs. TCRdb reanalysed the 5' RACE reads using MiXCR and keeps one entry per CDR3 protein. In the table there are roughly 560,000 distinct CDR3 sequences, around 21% of which are singletons. The sequencing input was PBMCs or a T cell subset sorted from them (not recorded which). This sequence originates from an adult woman who had mild COVID-19 (a few samples of this study predate the infection). Cell type and time point are not known. The V gene is TRBV6-5, the J gene TRBJ2-4; possibly TRBD1 for D (5 bases). CDR3 sequence reads: CASSPQGVGKNIQYF. CDR3 bases: TGTGCCAGCAGTCCCCAAGGGGTTGGCAAAAACATTCAGTACTTC.